This note documents a single TCR beta chain sequence. The antigen is undetermined. V was cut by 4 bases and J by 5 bases, with 15 bases left in between. The CDR3 spans 14 residues. Germline CDR1 SGDLS, CDR2 YYNGEE. The repertoire was sequenced with immunoSEQ multiplex PCR; TCRdb's copy has only in-frame clones and lacks some. The table has approximately 54,000 clones, roughly 80% seen once. The data derive from a study of graft-versus-host responses after intestinal transplantation. Study outcomes and limitations: Allografts of one patient group, those with graft-donor T cell macrochimerism, had high graft-versus-host to host-versus-graft clonal ratios. The authors found GvH clones in recipient marrow, some appearing first in ileum or blood.

This receptor was taken from a human donor who was the organ donor for an intestinal transplant. The input for sequencing was unstimulated CD4+ T cells sorted from spleen or lymph node cells, taken before transplant. This sequence joins TRBV9 and TRBJ1-2; D is possibly TRBD1 (5 bases). CDR3 amino acids: CASSPGETRYGYTF. The CDR3 DNA reads TGTGCCAGCAGCCCGGGGGAAACTAGGTATGGCTACACCTTC.